The clone carrying this T cell receptor (beta chain) came up a few times. These data are taken from a study of T-cell memory formation after mild COVID-19. In TCRdb, the 5' RACE reads were re-called with MiXCR into one record per CDR3 protein. This table has fewer than 50,000 distinct CDR3 sequences, about a tenth appearing once. The receptor comes from an adult woman who had mild COVID-19 (a few samples of this study predate the infection). Cell type and time point are not known. Sequenced input: PBMCs or a T cell subset sorted from them (not recorded which).

This CDR3 is CASSFGGRRDGEQFF. The CDR3 DNA sequence: TGTGCCAGCAGCTTTGGCGGGAGAAGAGATGGTGAGCAGTTCTTC. The chain is built from TRBV11-3 and TRBJ2-1, with 7 bases fitting TRBD2. Looked up from germline, CDR1 is SGHNT and CDR2 is YENEEA. J lost 9 bases, V lost 3 bases, and 11 bases had no gene match. This CDR3 has 15 amino acids.